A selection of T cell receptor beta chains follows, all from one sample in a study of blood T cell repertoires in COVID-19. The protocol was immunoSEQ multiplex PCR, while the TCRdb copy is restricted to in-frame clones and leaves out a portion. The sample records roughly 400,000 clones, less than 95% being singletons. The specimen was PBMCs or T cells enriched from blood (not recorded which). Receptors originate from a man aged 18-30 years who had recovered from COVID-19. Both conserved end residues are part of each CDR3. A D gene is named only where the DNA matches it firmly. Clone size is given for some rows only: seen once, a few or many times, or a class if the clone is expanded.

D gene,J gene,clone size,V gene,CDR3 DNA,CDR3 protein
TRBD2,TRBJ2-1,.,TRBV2,TGTGCCAGCAGTGAACCTGGGACTAGCGGGAGAGTGTTCAATGAGCAGTTCTTC,CASSEPGTSGRVFNEQFF
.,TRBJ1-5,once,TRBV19,TGTGCCAGTAGTATTTCTGGAGATCAGCCCCAGCATTTT,CASSISGDQPQHF
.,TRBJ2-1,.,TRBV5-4,TGTGCCAGCAGCTTGGGCGGGGGCACCTACAATGAGCAGTTCTTC,CASSLGGGTYNEQFF
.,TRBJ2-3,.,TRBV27,TGTGCCAGCAGTCTTAGTTTATCAGTTCTACTCGTTGGGGGGACCACAGATACGCAGTATTTT,CASSLSLSVLLVGGTTDTQYF
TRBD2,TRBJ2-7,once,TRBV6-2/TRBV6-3,TGTGCCAGCAGTTACTCGAAAGCGGGAGGGACCTACGAGCAGTACTTC,CASSYSKAGGTYEQYF
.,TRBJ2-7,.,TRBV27,TGTGCCAGCAAGGGGTTGAGCTCCTACGAGCAGTACTTC,CASKGLSSYEQYF
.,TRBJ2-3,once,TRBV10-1,TGCGCCAGCAGCTCACAGGGCTTCACAGATACGCAGTATTTT,CASSSQGFTDTQYF
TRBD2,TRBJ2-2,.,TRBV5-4,TGTGCCAGCAGCTTGTCAGCGGGAGTAAACACCGGGGAGCTGTTTTTT,CASSLSAGVNTGELFF
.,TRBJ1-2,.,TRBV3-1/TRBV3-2,TGTGCCAGCAGCCAAGGCAGTCTCTATGGCTACACCTTC,CASSQGSLYGYTF
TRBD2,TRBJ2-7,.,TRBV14,TGTGCCAGCAGCCTCCCGGGACTAGCGTTTTACGAGCAGTACTTC,CASSLPGLAFYEQYF
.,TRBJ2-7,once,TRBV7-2,TGTGCCAGCAGCTTAGTACCGGGAGTAAGCGAGCAGTACTTC,CASSLVPGVSEQYF
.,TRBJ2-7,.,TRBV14,TGTGCCAGCAGCCAAGTCGACACGAGCTCCTACGAGCAGTACTTC,CASSQVDTSSYEQYF
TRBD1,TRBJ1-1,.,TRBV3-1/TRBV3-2,TGTGCCAGCAGCCAGGCGACAGGGATCACTGAAGCTTTCTTT,CASSQATGITEAFF
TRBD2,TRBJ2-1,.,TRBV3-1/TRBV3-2,TGTGCCAGCAGCCCAACCGGGACTAGCGGGGGAAATGAGCAGTTCTTC,CASSPTGTSGGNEQFF
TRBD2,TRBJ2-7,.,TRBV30,TGTGCCTGGAGGCCGGCTTACAGCGGGAGTTACGAGCAGTACTTC,CAWRPAYSGSYEQYF
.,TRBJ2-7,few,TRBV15,TGTGCCACCAGCAGAGCCATGTACGAGCAGTACTTC,CATSRAMYEQYF
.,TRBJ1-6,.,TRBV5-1,TGCGCCAGCAGCTTGGGACGGGATTCACCCCTCCACTTT,CASSLGRDSPLHF